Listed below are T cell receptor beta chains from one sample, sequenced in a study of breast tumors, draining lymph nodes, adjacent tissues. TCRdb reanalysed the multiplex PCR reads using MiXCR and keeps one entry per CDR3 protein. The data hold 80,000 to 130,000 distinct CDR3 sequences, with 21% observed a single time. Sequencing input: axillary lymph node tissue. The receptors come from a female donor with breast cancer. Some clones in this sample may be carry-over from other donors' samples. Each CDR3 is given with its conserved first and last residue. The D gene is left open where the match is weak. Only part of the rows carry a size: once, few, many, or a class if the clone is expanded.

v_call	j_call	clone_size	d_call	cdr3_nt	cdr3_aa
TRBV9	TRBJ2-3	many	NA	TGTGCCAGCAGCCCCACTAGCTCAAGCACAGATACGCAGTATTTT	CASSPTSSSTDTQYF
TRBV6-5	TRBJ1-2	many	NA	TGTGCCAGCAGTTACAGCGGCGTCCGTAACTATGGCTACACCTTC	CASSYSGVRNYGYTF
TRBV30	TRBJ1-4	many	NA	TGTGCCTGGAGCCTGATTGGAGAAAAACTGTTTTTT	CAWSLIGEKLFF
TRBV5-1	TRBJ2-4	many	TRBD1	TGCGCCAGCAGCTGGACCCCGGGACAGGGGAACATTCAGTACTTC	CASSWTPGQGNIQYF
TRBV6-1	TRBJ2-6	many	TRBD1	TGTGCCAGCAGCACACAGGGGGTCTCTGGGGCCAACGTCCTGACTTTC	CASSTQGVSGANVLTF
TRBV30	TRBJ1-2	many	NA	TGTGCCTGGACTCCAAACCTCGGTGGTGGCTACACCTTC	CAWTPNLGGGYTF
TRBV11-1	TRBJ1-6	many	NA	TGTGCCAGCAGCTTCGTCAGAGATAATTCACCCCTCCACTTT	CASSFVRDNSPLHF
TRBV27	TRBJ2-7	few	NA	TGTGCCAGCAAATTCGTGGGCAGGGGAAGGTACGAGCAGTACTTC	CASKFVGRGRYEQYF
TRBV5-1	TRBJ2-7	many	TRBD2	TGCGCCAGCAGCTTGGGGGGGACTAGCGGTTCCAGCGAGCAGTACTTC	CASSLGGTSGSSEQYF
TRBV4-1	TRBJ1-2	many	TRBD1	TGCGCCAGCAGCCAGATTCGACAGGGCCCGCGGGGCTACACCTTC	CASSQIRQGPRGYTF
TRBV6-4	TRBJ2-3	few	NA	TGTGCCAGCAGTGACGGAGCCACAGATATGCAGTATTTT	CASSDGATDMQYF
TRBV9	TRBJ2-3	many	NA	TGTGCCAGCAGCGTGGGCCGGGGCGAAGCTGATACGCAGTATTTT	CASSVGRGEADTQYF
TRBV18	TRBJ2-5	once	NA	TGTGCCAGCTCCCCGACGGACAGAGGAGGAGAGACCCAGTCCTTC	CASSPTDRGGETQSF
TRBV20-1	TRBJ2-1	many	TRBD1	TGCAGTGCTAGAGGCTTCGGGACAGGGAACAATGAGCAGTTCTTC	CSARGFGTGNNEQFF
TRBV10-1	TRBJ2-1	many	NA	TGCGCCAGCAGAGAAAATGAGCAGTTCTTC	CASRENEQFF
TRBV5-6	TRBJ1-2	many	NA	TGTGCCAGCAGCTTGGAAGGTCGGTGGCAGCTGAACTATGGCTACACCTTC	CASSLEGRWQLNYGYTF
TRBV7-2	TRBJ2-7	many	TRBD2	TGTGCCAGCAGCTTGACTAGCGGGAGCTACGAGCAGTACTTC	CASSLTSGSYEQYF
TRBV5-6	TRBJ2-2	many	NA	TGTGCCAGCAGCTTGGCTAGGATCGGGGAGCTGTTTTTT	CASSLARIGELFF
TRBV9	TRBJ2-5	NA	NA	TGTGCCAGCAGCGTAGACCCGGGTCAAGAGACCCAGTACTTC	CASSVDPGQETQYF
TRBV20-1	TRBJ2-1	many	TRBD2	TGCAGTGCTAGCGGGAGGGCCCTTTCATCCTACAATGAGCAGTTCTTC	CSASGRALSSYNEQFF
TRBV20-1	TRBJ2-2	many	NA	TGCAGTGCTAGATTGGTCGAGAACACCGGGGAGCTGTTTTTT	CSARLVENTGELFF
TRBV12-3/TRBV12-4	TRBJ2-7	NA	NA	TGTGCCAGCAGTAGAGGTTACGAGCAGTACTTC	CASSRGYEQYF
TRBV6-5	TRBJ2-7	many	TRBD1	TGTGCCGCCGGGGACAGCGCGCCCTACGAGCAGTACTTC	CAAGDSAPYEQYF
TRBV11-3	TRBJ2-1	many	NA	TGTGCCAGCAGCACAGCGGCTAGCTCCTACAATGAGCAGTTCTTC	CASSTAASSYNEQFF
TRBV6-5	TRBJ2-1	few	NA	TGTGCCAGCAGTATTCAGGGGGGGGGTGGAGGAAATGAGCAGTTCTTC	CASSIQGGGGGNEQFF
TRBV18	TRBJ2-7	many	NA	TGTGCCAGCTCAGAGGAGAAGTCCTACGAGCAGTACTTC	CASSEEKSYEQYF
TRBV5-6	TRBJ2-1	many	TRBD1	TGTGCCAGCAGCTTGGTCACAGGGGGCTACTACAATGAGCAGTTCTTC	CASSLVTGGYYNEQFF
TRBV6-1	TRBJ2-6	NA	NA	TGTGCCAGCAGTACCCTCGGCGGCGGCTCTGGGGCCAACGTCCTGACTTTC	CASSTLGGGSGANVLTF
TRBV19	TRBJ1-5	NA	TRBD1	TGTGCCAGTAGTATTGTAGGGGGCATTTGGAATCAGCCCCAGCATTTT	CASSIVGGIWNQPQHF
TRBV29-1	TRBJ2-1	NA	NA	TGCAGCGCATACCCCCGGGACAAACAGTTCTTT	CSAYPRDKQFF
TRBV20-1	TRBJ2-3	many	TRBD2	TGCAGTGCCCGGGGGGGGGCGCGGTATACGCAGTATTTT	CSARGGARYTQYF
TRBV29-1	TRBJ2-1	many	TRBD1	TGCAGCGTTGGGGGACAGGGGGATGAGCAGTTCTTC	CSVGGQGDEQFF
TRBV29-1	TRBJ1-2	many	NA	TGCAGCGTAGTTGTACCTGGGGGCTACACCTTC	CSVVVPGGYTF
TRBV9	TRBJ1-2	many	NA	TGTGCCAGCAGCGTAGATGGAGGGCCCTTCGACTATGGCTACACCTTC	CASSVDGGPFDYGYTF
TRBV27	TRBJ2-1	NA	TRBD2	TGTGCCAGCAGTTTAAGCGGGAGTTTTTACAATGAGCAGTTCTTC	CASSLSGSFYNEQFF
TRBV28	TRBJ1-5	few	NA	TGTGCCAGCAGCTCCCGGGGAGACAACTCAATCAGGGCCCAGCATTTT	CASSSRGDNSIRAQHF
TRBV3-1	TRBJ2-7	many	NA	TGTGCCAGCAGCCAAAGCTCAGGGTCCCACGAGCAGTACTTC	CASSQSSGSHEQYF
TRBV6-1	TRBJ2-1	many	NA	TGTGCCAGCAAAACGAGCTATGAGCAGTTCTTC	CASKTSYEQFF
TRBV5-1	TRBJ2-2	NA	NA	TGCGCCAGCAGCCCTGCACAGAACACCGGGGAGCTGTTTTTT	CASSPAQNTGELFF
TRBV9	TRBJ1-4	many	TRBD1	TGTGCCAGCAGCGTAGGGCCGGGACAGGGTTATGAAAAACTGTTTTTT	CASSVGPGQGYEKLFF
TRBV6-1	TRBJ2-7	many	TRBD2	TGTGCCAGCAGTGCAGCACTAGCGGGATCCTACGAGCAGTACTTC	CASSAALAGSYEQYF
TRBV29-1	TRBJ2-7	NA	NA	TGCAGCGTTGAACGAGGGGCCCCCGAGCAGTACTTC	CSVERGAPEQYF
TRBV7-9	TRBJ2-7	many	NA	TGTGCCAGCAGCTTGTCAGGGGCTTACGAGCAGTACTTC	CASSLSGAYEQYF
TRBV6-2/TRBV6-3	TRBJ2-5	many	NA	TGTGCCAGCGAAGATTGGCTCAGGACCCAGTACTTC	CASEDWLRTQYF
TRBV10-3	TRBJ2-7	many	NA	TGTGCCATCAGTGTTAGCAATTACTACGAGCAGTACTTC	CAISVSNYYEQYF
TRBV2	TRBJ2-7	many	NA	TGTGCCAGCGATTCGACAGGAAACTACGAGCAGTACTTC	CASDSTGNYEQYF
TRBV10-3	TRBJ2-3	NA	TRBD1	TGTGCCATCAACCCGGGACAGGTAACAGATACGCAGTATTTT	CAINPGQVTDTQYF
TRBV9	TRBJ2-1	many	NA	TGTGCCAGCAGCGAAACTCCTAGGGACAATGAGCAGTTCTTC	CASSETPRDNEQFF
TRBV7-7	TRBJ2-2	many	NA	TGTGCTAGCAGCTTGGGGAACACCGGGGAGCTGTTTTTT	CASSLGNTGELFF
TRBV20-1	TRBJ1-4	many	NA	TGCAGTGCTAGGCGCGGAAGCACTAATGAAAAACTGTTTTTT	CSARRGSTNEKLFF
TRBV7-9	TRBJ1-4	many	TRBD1	TGTGCCAGCAGCTTAGCAGGGGGCGAAACTAATGAAAAACTGTTTTTT	CASSLAGGETNEKLFF
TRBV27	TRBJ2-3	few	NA	TGTGCCAGCAGTATGGCTAGGGGCACAGATACGCAGTATTTT	CASSMARGTDTQYF
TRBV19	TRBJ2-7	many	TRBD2	TGTGCCAGTAGTCCCGTTTTGACTAGCGGGAACTACGAGCAGTACTTC	CASSPVLTSGNYEQYF
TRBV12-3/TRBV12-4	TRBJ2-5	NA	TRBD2	TGTGCCAGCAGTCCCCTGGGGGGGGGGACCCAGTACTTC	CASSPLGGGTQYF
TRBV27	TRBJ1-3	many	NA	TGTGCCAGCAGTTTAGGGGTAGGAAACACCATATATTTT	CASSLGVGNTIYF
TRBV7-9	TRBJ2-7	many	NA	TGTGCCAGCAGCCCGGACGCTGGGACCTACGAGCAGTACTTC	CASSPDAGTYEQYF